This T cell receptor beta chain was profiled in a study of blood T cell repertoires in COVID-19. Looking at the study overall: COVID-19 samples from acute and convalescent phases originated in the United States, Italy and Spain.

Looked up from germline, CDR1 is MNHEY and CDR2 is SVGAGI. The CDR3 totals 13 residues. Trimming removed 2 bases at V and 7 bases at J, with 11 bases between. In the authors' methods: Amplification of reference gene primers was used by the study to estimate nucleated cell counts. Data came from immunoSEQ multiplex PCR; TCRdb stores just in-frame clones and leaves some out. V, J and clone size are those of that table, while D and trimming were read from the DNA. The table includes some 400,000 clones, about 87% detected once. This clonotype was obtained from a woman aged 55-75 years with COVID-19, enrolled during active disease. This chain connects TRBV6-5 to TRBJ1-1; D might be TRBD1 (5 bases). The sample consisted of peripheral blood. The CDR3 sequence: CASSYVNRGEAFF. For the CDR3, the DNA is TGTGCCAGCAGTTACGTTAATAGGGGTGAAGCTTTCTTT.